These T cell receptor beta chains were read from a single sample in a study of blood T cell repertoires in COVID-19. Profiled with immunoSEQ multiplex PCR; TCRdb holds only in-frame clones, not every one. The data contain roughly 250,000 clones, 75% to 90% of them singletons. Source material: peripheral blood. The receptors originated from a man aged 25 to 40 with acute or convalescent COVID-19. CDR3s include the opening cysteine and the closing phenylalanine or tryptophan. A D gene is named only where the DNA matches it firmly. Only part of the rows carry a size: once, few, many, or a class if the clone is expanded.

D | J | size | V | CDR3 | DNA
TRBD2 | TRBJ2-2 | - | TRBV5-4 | CASSRGLGGTGELFF | TGTGCCAGCAGCAGGGGACTAGGAGGCACCGGGGAGCTGTTTTTT
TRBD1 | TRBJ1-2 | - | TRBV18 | CASSPTAGTGKGGYTF | TGTGCCAGCTCACCAACCGCCGGGACAGGGAAGGGCGGCTACACCTTC
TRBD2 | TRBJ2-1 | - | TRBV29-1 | CTIRGLAGGGSYNEQFF | TGCACCATAAGGGGTCTAGCGGGAGGAGGGTCCTACAATGAGCAGTTCTTC
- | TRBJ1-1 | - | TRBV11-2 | CASSLMRENTEAFF | TGTGCCAGCAGCTTAATGAGGGAGAACACTGAAGCTTTCTTT
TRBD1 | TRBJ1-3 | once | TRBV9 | CASSPWGQGSPSSGNTIYF | TGTGCCAGCAGCCCATGGGGACAGGGTTCTCCAAGCTCTGGAAACACCATATATTTT
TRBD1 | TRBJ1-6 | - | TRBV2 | CASSFQGGSLHF | TGTGCCAGCAGTTTTCAGGGGGGTTCCCTCCACTTT
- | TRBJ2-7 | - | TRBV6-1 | CASSESGRTYEQYF | TGTGCCAGCAGTGAATCTGGCAGGACCTACGAGCAGTACTTC
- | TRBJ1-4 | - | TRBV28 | CASTPRGKMRKLFF | TGTGCCAGCACGCCCAGGGGAAAAATGAGGAAACTGTTTTTT
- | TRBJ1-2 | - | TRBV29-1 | CSVDGLLYGYTF | TGCAGCGTTGATGGTCTACTCTATGGCTACACCTTC
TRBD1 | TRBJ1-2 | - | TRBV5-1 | CASSLGQVYGYTF | TGCGCCAGCAGCTTAGGACAGGTTTATGGCTACACCTTC